This T cell receptor beta chain was sequenced during a study of T cells in Graves' hyperthyroidism and ophthalmopathy. Study at large: At the time of initial diagnosis and before any treatment, peripheral blood was collected.

Over 18 months, lack of ophthalmopathy progression marked Graves' hyperthyroidism as stable. This sample holds PBMCs from under 11 ml fresh peripheral blood. TCR beta CDR3 region amplification was performed from RNA transcripts. Using the HTBI primer set, a first-round RT-PCR was run on the TCR CDR3. One entry per CDR3 protein results from TCRdb running MiXCR on the multiplex PCR reads. The profile shows 700,000 or so distinct CDR3 sequences, 16% of them singletons. This clonotype appeared a few times. The V and J ends lost 5 bases and 3 bases respectively, with 23 bases between them. The germline V gene encodes CDR1 SGHAT and CDR2 FQNNGV. The CDR3 extends over 17 amino acids.

Source material: blood. This clonotype was obtained from a young man with Graves' hyperthyroidism. The chain recombines TRBV11-2 with TRBJ2-7; no firm D call. The CDR3 nucleotides are TGTGCCAGCAGCCCTCTGAGTGTTGGGGTTTGGGTCTACGAGCAGTACTTC. Its translation is CASSPLSVGVWVYEQYF.